This entry features one T cell receptor beta chain sequence. The antigen is not known. J gave up 4 bases and V 0 bases, and 1 base lay outside the gene matches. This CDR3 spans 15 amino acids. Germline V gene data show CDR1 as MNHEY and CDR2 as SVGAGI. The data were produced by immunoSEQ multiplex PCR, yet TCRdb's version contains in-frame clones alone and is incomplete. The sample lists about 97,000 clones; more than 70% were seen once. The data were taken from a study of T cell responses to AZD1222 COVID-19 vaccine. Whole-study context: It was second doses at about 4 or about 12 weeks that were pooled.

Whole-study results and caveats: Repertoires in all cases were sampled only once the peak T cell response had passed. Donors were chiefly white British, with a greater number of females, and clonal diversity was perhaps underestimated.

The source of this sequence is an adult in good health. The sequenced sample was peripheral blood, obtained on day 0 of AZD1222 vaccination. V usage is TRBV6-5 and J usage is TRBJ2-3; the match to TRBD1 covers 10 bases. The CDR3 loop reads CASSYSTGGADTQYF. The CDR3 DNA reads as TGTGCCAGCAGTTACTCGACAGGGGGCGCAGATACGCAGTATTTT.